This T cell receptor (beta chain) was found in a study of response to subunit inactivated influenza vaccine. From the RT-PCR reads, TCRdb called clonotypes with MiXCR, one entry per CDR3 protein. The repertoire holds some 500,000 distinct CDR3 sequences, with 13% as singletons. This clonotype was detected a few times. Its matching antigen is unknown. Study-level points and caveats: Authors suggested each seasonal influenza vaccination recruits few new T cells.

Germline V gives CDR1 MDHEN, CDR2 SYDVKM. This CDR3 region has 14 residues. Trimming cost V 3 bases and J 0 bases, with 6 bases left between them. The source is a man in his fifties who received an inactivated influenza vaccine. The starting material was PBMCs from blood, obtained roughly 6 weeks after vaccination. This sequence joins TRBV28 and TRBJ1-3; no clear D gene. The CDR3 nucleotides are TGTGCCAGCAGTTTGGCTAACTCTGGAAACACCATATATTTT. Encoded protein: CASSLANSGNTIYF.